These 6 T cell receptor beta chains came from one sample sequenced in a study of shared clonotypes between healthy human individuals (dated by TCRdb to about 2020). The method behind the library was the immunoSEQ multiplex PCR assay. TCRdb provides this immuneACCESS table in a form limited to in-frame rearrangements. Some clones are lacking; in checked studies, under half of them reflect an unresolved V gene, and why the rest are absent is not known. Here the sample has around 2.1 million clones; 90% to 95% occur a single time. The biggest ten clones account for 1.5% to 2% of the sample. CD8 naive samples consisted of CD45RO-negative cells that were positively selected for CCR7, yielding a CD45RA+CCR7+ population without TemRA cells. The sequencing input was naive CD8+ T cells from PBMCs. The cell subset or site label, read with the paper, signifies: CD45RA+CCR7+. The receptors come from a man aged 18 to 35 in good health. Some clones in this sample may be carry-over from other donors' samples.

The chain carries TRBV6-5 and TRBJ1-1; weak D call: TRBD1 (5 bases). The V gene's germline CDR1 is MNHEY and CDR2 SVGAGI. Trimming took 6 bases from V and 0 from J, leaving 14 bases between them. The CDR3 extends over 15 amino acids. CDR3 protein: CASSDSLGMNTEAFF. The CDR3, as DNA: TGTGCCAGCAGCGACAGCCTTGGGATGAACACTGAAGCTTTCTTT.

J is TRBJ2-1 and V is TRBV10-3, with 16 positions matching TRBD2. With V trimmed by 6 bases and J by 2 bases, 7 bases remained unmatched. The CDR3 extends over 18 amino acids. Looked up from germline, CDR1 is ENHRY and CDR2 is SYGVKD. The CDR3 coding sequence is TGTGCCATCAGGGACGGGACTAGCGGGAGGGCCGCCTACAATGAGCAGTTCTTC. It specifies CAIRDGTSGRAAYNEQFF.

This clone was seen just once. J is TRBJ1-1 and V is TRBV6-5; maybe TRBD1 (5 bases). V gave up 7 bases and J gave up 11 bases, with 14 bases separating them. The CDR3 covers 11 residues. CDR1 is MNHEY, CDR2 SVGAGI, per germline. CDR3 in DNA: TGTGCCAGCAAGCTAGGGGTAGAGGCTTTCTTT. Amino acid sequence: CASKLGVEAFF.

This rearrangement joins TRBV7-6 to TRBJ2-1; D possibly matches TRBD1 or TRBD2 (5 bases each). This CDR3 has 15 residues. V gave up 7 bases and J gave up 4 bases, with 17 bases separating them. Per germline, CDR1 SGHVS and CDR2 FNYEAQ. The CDR3 sequence is CASTFGGRAYNEQFF. The CDR3 DNA reads as TGTGCCAGCACCTTTGGGGGTAGGGCTTACAATGAGCAGTTCTTC.

V and J are TRBV9 and TRBJ1-1, with 8 bases fitting TRBD1. With V trimmed by 4 bases and J by 6 bases, 8 bases remained unmatched. The germline V gene encodes CDR1 SGDLS and CDR2 YYNGEE. The length of the CDR3 is 14 residues. CDR3 protein: CASSPTDRGAEAFF. CDR3 sequence (DNA): TGTGCCAGCAGCCCAACCGACAGGGGCGCTGAAGCTTTCTTT. The full variable domain, in which reference TRBV9 and TRBJ1-1 provide the parts outside the CDR3, is DSGVTQTPKHLITATGQRVTLRCSPRSGDLSVYWYQQSLDQGLQFLIQYYNGEERAKGNILERFSAQQFPDLHSELNLSSLELGDSALYFCASSPTDRGAEAFFGQGTRLTVV.

A note on this clone: Other nucleotide sequences in the sample specify the same CDR3. CDR3 sequence (DNA): TGTGCCAGCAGCCTATGGACTGACTCCTACGAGCAGTACTTC. This codes for CASSLWTDSYEQYF. The rearrangement joins TRBV7-2 to TRBJ2-7; D may be TRBD2 (5 bases). Germline V gene lookup returns CDR1 SGHTA and CDR2 FQGNSA. The CDR3 is made up of 14 amino acids. V was clipped by 5 bases and J by 0 bases, with 11 bases between them.